The source of this T cell receptor (beta chain) is a study of T cell responses to AZD1222 COVID-19 vaccine. Study outcomes and limitations: CD4 TCRs linked to vaccination spanned spike, dominating at 160-218 and 743-854.

CDR1 and CDR2 (germline): MNHEY, SVGAGI. This CDR3 contains 14 residues. V was shortened by 2 bases and J by 5 bases, with 10 bases between the two germline ends. Regarding this clone: The antigen is not known.

Here immunoSEQ multiplex PCR was the method, and the copy in TCRdb shows in-frame clones only, minus some. The sample shows roughly 34,000 clones, roughly 89% of them seen only once. J is TRBJ2-1 and V is TRBV6-5, with D perhaps matching TRBD1 or TRBD2 (6 bases each). Here the sequenced sample was peripheral blood, taken on day 0 of AZD1222 vaccination. This receptor was taken from an adult in good health. CDR3 protein: CASSYGGPHNEQFF. CDR3 nucleotide sequence: TGTGCCAGCAGTTACGGGGGGCCACACAATGAGCAGTTCTTC.